Each of the 19 T cell receptor beta chains below was sequenced from the same sample in a study of spatial heterogeneity in lung cancer. Time point denoted: sample taken at primary tumor resection. Whole RNA came from tumor, nontumor lung or frozen PBMC and was sequenced without being sorted. In TCRdb, the 5' RACE reads were re-called with MiXCR into one record per CDR3 protein. In the table there are 85,000 to 100,000 distinct CDR3 sequences, 9.5% to 15% of which are singletons. This material consisted of PBMCs, taken at surgery. These receptors were taken from a male donor with early-stage non-small cell lung cancer.

The V call is TRBV12-3 or TRBV12-4, the J call TRBJ2-1, with TRBD2 identical over 10 bases. V trimming: 6 bases; J trimming: 2 bases; junction bases outside the gene matches: 4. CDR3 length equals 15 residues. The CDR3 sequence is CASSYLAGAYNEQFF. CDR3 DNA: TGTGCCAGCAGCTACCTAGCGGGGGCCTACAATGAGCAGTTCTTC.

This chain uses TRBV7-2 with TRBJ1-2, with 10 bases that match TRBD1. The CDR3 is 16 amino acids. Losses at the gene ends were 2 bases for V and 7 bases for J; bases not matched to a gene: 10. Looked up from germline, CDR1 is SGHTA and CDR2 is FQGNSA. The CDR3 loop reads CASSLNPGQGILGYTF. CDR3 nucleotides: TGTGCCAGCAGCTTAAATCCGGGACAGGGGATTCTTGGCTACACCTTC.

The gene calls are TRBV7-2 and TRBJ2-2, with 12 nucleotides matching TRBD2. The length of the CDR3 is 18 residues. Germline V gives CDR1 SGHTA, CDR2 FQGNSA. Germline trimming cut 1 base from V and 4 bases from J; bases unmatched to any gene: 7. CDR3 in DNA: TGTGCCAGCAGCTTAGGGGCTAGCGGGAGGGCTACCACCGGGGAGCTGTTTTTT. Its translation: CASSLGASGRATTGELFF.

In this sample, this clonotype turned up a few times. V gene TRBV6-1 combines with J gene TRBJ2-6; TRBD1 is a possible D gene (6 bases). Germline V gives CDR1 MNHNS, CDR2 SASEGT. Trimming removed 5 bases at V and 2 bases at J, with 7 bases between. This CDR3 is built from 14 residues. CDR3 region: CASSTGTGANVLTF. The CDR3 coding sequence is TGTGCCAGCAGTACAGGGACTGGGGCCAACGTCCTGACTTTC.

This clonotype was seen only a few times. V is TRBV20-1 and J is TRBJ1-2; TRBD1 matches at 9 bases. V gave up 5 bases and J gave up 2 bases; unmatched junction bases: 6. Germline V gene sequence: CDR1 DFQATT, CDR2 SNEGSKA (reference sequence). The CDR3 is made up of 14 amino acids. Here the CDR3 DNA reads TGCAGTGCTTTGGGGACAGGGAGCAACTATGGCTACACCTTC. It is translated as CSALGTGSNYGYTF.

This clonotype was recorded a few times. The V and J genes are TRBV6-1 and TRBJ1-1; no clear D. The V gene lost 8 bases and the J gene lost 3 bases, with 19 bases spanning the gap. The CDR3 spans 15 residues. From germline, CDR1 is MNHNS and CDR2 SASEGT. The CDR3 protein is CASSDPGGQDTEAFF. DNA of the CDR3: TGTGCCAGCTCGGACCCGGGAGGGCAGGACACTGAAGCTTTCTTT.

The J gene is TRBJ1-1, the V gene TRBV3-1; perhaps TRBD1 as D (6 bases). Trimming pared 2 bases from V and 6 bases from J, leaving 13 bases between. The CDR3 spans 14 residues. Germline loops: CDR1 LGHDT, CDR2 YNNKEL (reference sequence). This CDR3 is CASSQRDKGPEAFF. CDR3 nucleotide sequence: TGTGCCAGCAGCCAACGGGACAAAGGACCTGAAGCTTTCTTT.

The chain carries TRBV5-1 and TRBJ1-5, with 7 bases identical to TRBD1. The CDR3 extends over 15 amino acids. With V trimmed by 3 bases and J by 0 bases, 3 bases remained unmatched. In germline, CDR1 is SGHRS, CDR2 YFSETQ. The chain's CDR3 is CASSSGQNSNQPQHF. CDR3 nucleotides: TGCGCCAGCAGCTCGGGACAGAATAGCAATCAGCCCCAGCATTTT.

This sequence joins TRBV9 and TRBJ2-3; D is unresolved. Trimming took off 0 bases at V and 7 bases at J, with 15 bases between the two ends. This CDR3 spans 15 amino acids. Germline CDR1 reads SGDLS; CDR2 reads YYNGEE. In DNA form, the CDR3 reads TGTGCCAGCAGCGTAGATAAGGCCCCAAGAAATACGCAGTATTTT. Its translation is CASSVDKAPRNTQYF.

The chain links TRBV19 to TRBJ2-7; D gene ambiguous. With 7 bases removed from V and 2 bases from J, the gap between germline ends came to 12 bases. The CDR3 runs 13 residues. Germline CDR1 LNHDA, CDR2 SQIVND (reference sequence). CDR3 residues: CASINSATYEQYF. The CDR3 DNA reads as TGTGCCAGTATCAACAGCGCAACCTACGAGCAGTACTTC.

V is TRBV19 and J is TRBJ2-7; 10 positions match TRBD1. Trimming removed 6 bases from V and 3 bases from J; junction bases left unmatched: 11. The CDR3 spans 16 residues. Germline CDR1 LNHDA, CDR2 SQIVND (reference sequence). The CDR3 sequence is CASRPTGTGAIYEQYF. Here the CDR3 DNA reads TGTGCCAGTAGGCCGACGGGGACAGGGGCGATCTACGAGCAGTACTTC.

In its sample, this clonotype was seen many times. The chain is built from TRBV10-3 and TRBJ2-5; 7 positions agree with TRBD1. The ends lost 7 bases at V and 3 bases at J; junction bases unmatched: 2. The CDR3 runs to 12 residues. Germline CDR1 ENHRY, CDR2 SYGVKD. The CDR3 region has the DNA TGTGCCATCAAAGGGGGCGAAGAGACCCAGTACTTC. It is translated as CAIKGGEETQYF.

The chain has TRBV2 and TRBJ2-7, with 9 nucleotides matching TRBD1. V lost 5 bases, J lost 2 bases, and 7 bases stayed unmatched. The germline V gene has CDR1 SNHLY and CDR2 FYNNEI. This CDR3 is 15 amino acids long. CDR3 sequence reads: CASSSGQGRPYEQYF. DNA of the CDR3: TGTGCCAGCAGTTCAGGACAGGGGAGGCCCTACGAGCAGTACTTC.

This clonotype was observed a few times. The rearrangement links TRBV11-2 to TRBJ2-1; the D is unclear. The V gene lost 2 bases and the J gene lost 8 bases, with 16 bases spanning the gap. Germline CDR1 SGHAT, CDR2 FQNNGV. CDR3 length: 15 residues. The CDR3 region is CASSLLGLGIYEQFF. The CDR3 coding sequence is TGTGCCAGCAGCTTACTTGGGTTAGGGATTTATGAGCAGTTCTTC.

The rearrangement links TRBV7-2 to TRBJ2-3; 12 nucleotides match TRBD2. The germline gives CDR1 SGHTA, CDR2 FQGNSA. Trimming took 4 bases from V and 4 from J; bases not matched to a gene: 12. This CDR3 spans 18 amino acids. The CDR3 bases are TGTGCCAGCAGCTCCTCGATTTCTAGCGGGGGGGCCCCAGATACGCAGTATTTT. Protein product: CASSSSISSGGAPDTQYF.

The genes are TRBV12-5 and TRBJ2-1; 8 bases align to TRBD1. This CDR3 comprises 15 residues. The germline V gene encodes CDR1 LGHNT and CDR2 FRNRAP. The V gene end was trimmed by 6 bases and the J gene end by 6 bases; junction bases not matched to a gene: 10. CDR3 sequence: CASGTDRGAFNEQFF. In nucleotides, the CDR3 is TGTGCTAGTGGGACCGACAGGGGCGCGTTCAATGAGCAGTTCTTC.

This chain uses TRBV6-2 or TRBV6-3 with TRBJ2-1; D gene ambiguous. Deletions cut 7 bases from V and 0 bases from J, with 13 bases between. The CDR3 is made up of 15 amino acids. In germline, CDR1 is MNHEY, CDR2 SVGEGT. The CDR3 spells CASTTGPSSYNEQFF. The CDR3 DNA is TGTGCCAGCACCACCGGGCCGAGCTCCTACAATGAGCAGTTCTTC.

This clonotype appeared a few times. The chain is built from TRBV7-9 and TRBJ2-5, with 7 bases identical to TRBD1. With V trimmed by 2 bases and J by 2 bases, 5 bases remained unmatched. The CDR3 is 15 amino acids. Germline lookup yields CDR1 SEHNR and CDR2 FQNEAQ (reference sequence). This CDR3 reads CASSLPRGQQETQYF. CDR3 DNA sequence: TGTGCCAGCAGCTTACCAAGGGGACAGCAAGAGACCCAGTACTTC.

The chain couples TRBV7-9 to TRBJ1-2, with 7 positions matching TRBD1. Per the germline V gene, CDR1 is SEHNR and CDR2 is FQNEAQ (reference sequence). The CDR3 runs 15 residues. V shed 5 bases, J shed 6 bases, and the junction held 12 bases outside the gene matches. The CDR3 sequence is CASSPARTGLDGYTF. CDR3 sequence (DNA): TGTGCCAGCAGCCCTGCCCGGACAGGACTGGATGGCTACACCTTC. The full variable domain, with the rest looked up from reference TRBV7-9 and TRBJ1-2, is DTGVSQNPRHKITKRGQNVTFRCDPISEHNRLYWYRQTLGQGPEFLTYFQNEAQLEKSRLLSDRFSAERPKGSFSTLEIQRTEQGDSAMYLCASSPARTGLDGYTFGSGTRLTVV.